The T cell receptor beta chain under discussion was sequenced for a study of blood T cell repertoires in COVID-19. Profiled with immunoSEQ multiplex PCR; TCRdb holds only in-frame clones, not every one. The sample contains over 250,000 clones, about 88% of which appear only once. V dropped 1 base and J dropped 6 bases, with 7 bases sitting between them. In germline, CDR1 is SEHNR, CDR2 FQNEAQ (reference sequence). The CDR3 totals 14 residues. Donors of Cohort 3 who recovered were those that had two negative PCRs, clearance, or symptom resolution. This TCR was sampled from a woman aged 50 to 60 who had recovered from COVID-19. The chain carries TRBV7-9 and TRBJ1-6, with D hard to call. Sequencing was carried out using PBMCs or T cells enriched from blood (not recorded which). As DNA, the CDR3 is TGTGCCAGCAGCTTAGACGGTATTAATTCACCCCTCCACTTT. Its protein product is CASSLDGINSPLHF.